Sequencing of this T cell receptor beta chain was carried out in a study of blood T cell repertoires in COVID-19. Overall study: T cells, B-cell-depleted T cells, or PBMCs supplied cDNA or gDNA.

V was clipped by 2 bases and J by 3 bases; unmatched bases: 4. The germline V gene has CDR1 MGHRA and CDR2 YSYEKL. This CDR3 is built from 15 residues. As processed by the authors: Researchers report that nucleated cell counts were estimated from reference gene primer amplification. Profiling relied on immunoSEQ multiplex PCR, and the TCRdb table lists in-frame clones only, not all of them. V, J and clone size derive from that table, while D and trimming were established from the DNA sequence. The table has roughly 180,000 clones, around 84% seen once. Sample: peripheral blood. The sequence derives from a woman between 45 and 60 years old with COVID-19, enrolled during active disease. The rearrangement joins TRBV4-1 to TRBJ2-1; TRBD1 matches 7 bases. For the CDR3, the DNA is TGCGCCAGCAGCCAAACAGGGGACGTCTACAATGAGCAGTTCTTC. It yields the protein CASSQTGDVYNEQFF.